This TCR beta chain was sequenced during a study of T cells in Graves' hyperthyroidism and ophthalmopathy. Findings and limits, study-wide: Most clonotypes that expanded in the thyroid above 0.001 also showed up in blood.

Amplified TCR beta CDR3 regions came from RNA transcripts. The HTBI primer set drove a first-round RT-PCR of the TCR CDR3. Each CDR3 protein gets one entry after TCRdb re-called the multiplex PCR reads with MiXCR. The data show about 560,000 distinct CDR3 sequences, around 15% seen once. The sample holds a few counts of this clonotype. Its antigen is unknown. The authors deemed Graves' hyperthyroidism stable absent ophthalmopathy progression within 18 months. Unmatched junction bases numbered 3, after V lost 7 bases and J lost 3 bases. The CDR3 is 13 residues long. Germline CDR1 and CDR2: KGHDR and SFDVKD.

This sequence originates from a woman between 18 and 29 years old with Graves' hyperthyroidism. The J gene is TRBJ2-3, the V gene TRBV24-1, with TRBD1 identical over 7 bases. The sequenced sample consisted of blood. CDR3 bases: TGTGCCACCAGCCGACAGGGAACAGATACGCAGTATTTT. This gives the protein CATSRQGTDTQYF.